The 4 T cell receptor beta chains listed next were all sequenced from one sample in a study of graft-versus-host responses after intestinal transplantation. Only in-frame clones appear in the TCRdb table, and some are missing; sequencing was by immunoSEQ multiplex PCR. In the table there are 50,000 to 60,000 clones, around nine tenths of which are singletons. These receptors' targets are unknown. This sample comprised unstimulated CD4+ T cells sorted from spleen or lymph node cells, obtained before transplant. These receptors all stem from a human donor who was the organ donor for an intestinal transplant.

This clone was counted a single time. This CDR3 reads CASSLGLAGGEQFF. The CDR3 DNA reads as TGTGCCAGCAGCTTGGGGCTAGCGGGAGGAGAGCAGTTCTTC. The chain employs TRBV11-1 and TRBJ2-1; 11 bases align to TRBD2. Unmatched junction bases numbered 5, after V lost 3 bases and J lost 10 bases. The germline gives CDR1 SGHAT, CDR2 FQDESV (reference sequence). CDR3 size: 14 residues.

The CDR3 protein is CASTFSGSSYEQYF. DNA for the CDR3: TGCGCCAGCACCTTTAGCGGGAGCTCCTACGAGCAGTACTTC. The V gene is TRBV5-1, the J gene TRBJ2-7, with 9 bases that match TRBD2. V lost 6 bases and J lost 0; bases outside the gene matches: 4. This CDR3 is 14 amino acids long. Germline V gene data show CDR1 as SGHRS and CDR2 as YFSETQ.

About this clone: Different DNA sequences within this sample yield the same CDR3. CDR3 bases: TGCGCCAGCAGCTTAACTAGCGGGAGCTCCTACGAGCAGTACTTC. Translating gives CASSLTSGSSYEQYF. This rearrangement joins TRBV5-1 to TRBJ2-7; 11 bases are a match to TRBD2. J gave up 0 bases and V 2 bases, and 1 base lay outside the gene matches. Germline loops: CDR1 SGHRS, CDR2 YFSETQ. This CDR3 has 15 residues. The full variable domain, in which reference TRBV5-1 and TRBJ2-7 provide the parts outside the CDR3, is KAGVTQTPRYLIKTRGQQVTLSCSPISGHRSVSWYQQTPGQGLQFLFEYFSETQRNKGNFPGRFSGRQFSNSRSEMNVSTLELGDSALYLCASSLTSGSSYEQYFGPGTRLTVT.

The count of this clone is one. The chain combines TRBV7-9 with TRBJ1-1; D gene unclear. V dropped 5 bases and J dropped 4 bases, with 8 bases sitting between them. Germline CDR1 reads SEHNR; CDR2 reads FQNEAQ (reference sequence). The CDR3 totals 12 residues. In nucleotides, the CDR3 is TGTGCCAGCAGCCTCCTAGGCACTGAAGCTTTCTTT. Translated, it gives CASSLLGTEAFF.